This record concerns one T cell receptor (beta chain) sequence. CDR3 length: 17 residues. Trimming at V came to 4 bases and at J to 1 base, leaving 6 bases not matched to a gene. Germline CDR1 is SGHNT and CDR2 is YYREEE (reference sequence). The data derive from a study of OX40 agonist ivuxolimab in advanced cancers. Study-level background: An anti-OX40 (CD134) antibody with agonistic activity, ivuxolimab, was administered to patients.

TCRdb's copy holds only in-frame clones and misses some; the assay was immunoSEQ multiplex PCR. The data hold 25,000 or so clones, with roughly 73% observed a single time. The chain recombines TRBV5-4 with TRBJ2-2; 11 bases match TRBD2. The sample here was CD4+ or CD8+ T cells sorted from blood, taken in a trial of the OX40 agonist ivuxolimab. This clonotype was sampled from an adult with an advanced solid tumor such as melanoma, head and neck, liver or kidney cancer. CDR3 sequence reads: CASSQKLAGVNTGELFF. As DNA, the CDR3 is TGTGCCAGCAGCCAAAAACTAGCGGGGGTGAACACCGGGGAGCTGTTTTTT.